A selection of T cell receptor beta chains follows, all from one sample in a study of blood T cell repertoires in COVID-19. TCRdb's table, derived via immunoSEQ multiplex PCR, lists solely in-frame clones and lacks some. The sample holds more than 250,000 clones; more than 70% are singletons and the top ten take under 2%. Input material: peripheral blood. The receptors stem from a woman aged 45 to 65 with acute or convalescent COVID-19. Each CDR3 is given with its conserved first and last residue. A D gene is named only where the DNA matches it firmly. A row's size may be missing; if present it is once, few, many or a size class.

cdr3_length | clone_size | j_call | d_call | v_call | cdr3_aa | cdr3_nt
11 | - | TRBJ1-2 | - | TRBV2 | CARGRSGGYTF | TGTGCCAGGGGCCGATCCGGCGGCTACACCTTC
17 | - | TRBJ1-6 | TRBD1 | TRBV4-1 | CASSLTVYRGPRSPLHF | TGCGCCAGCAGCCTGACGGTATACAGGGGTCCCAGATCACCCCTCCACTTT
14 | - | TRBJ2-5 | - | TRBV9 | CASSVMLGGETQYF | TGTGCCAGCAGCGTAATGCTGGGAGGAGAGACCCAGTACTTC
14 | - | TRBJ1-5 | - | TRBV21-1 | CASSKITHRQPQHF | TGTGCCAGCAGCAAAATAACACACCGACAGCCCCAGCATTTT
15 | once | TRBJ2-7 | - | TRBV5-4 | CASSLGRDRSYEQYF | TGTGCCAGCAGCTTGGGGCGGGACCGCTCCTACGAGCAGTACTTC
16 | - | TRBJ2-2 | TRBD1 | TRBV18 | CASSPRTGADTGELFF | TGTGCCAGCTCACCACGGACAGGGGCGGACACCGGGGAGCTGTTTTTT
16 | few | TRBJ2-2 | TRBD1 | TRBV14 | CASSTRTGWNTGELFF | TGTGCCAGCAGCACCCGGACAGGGTGGAACACCGGGGAGCTGTTTTTT
15 | - | TRBJ2-7 | TRBD1 | TRBV7-2 | CASSLDRGQLYEQYF | TGTGCCAGCAGCTTAGATAGGGGACAGCTCTACGAGCAGTACTTC
15 | - | TRBJ2-1 | TRBD2 | TRBV24-1 | CATSDGRVPYNEQFF | TGTGCCACCAGTGACGGGAGGGTCCCCTACAATGAGCAGTTCTTC
15 | - | TRBJ2-2 | - | TRBV30 | CAWSVRSRSTGELFF | TGTGCCTGGAGTGTACGGAGTCGCTCTACCGGGGAGCTGTTTTTT
13 | - | TRBJ2-1 | - | TRBV4-3 | CASSTRRGDEQFF | TGCGCCAGCAGCACAAGGAGAGGCGATGAGCAGTTCTTC
15 | - | TRBJ2-7 | - | TRBV19 | CASSIGLAVSYEQYF | TGTGCCAGTAGTATAGGACTTGCGGTCTCCTACGAGCAGTACTTC
14 | once | TRBJ1-1 | TRBD1 | TRBV3-1/TRBV3-2 | CASRGQGMNTEAFF | TGTGCCAGCAGGGGACAGGGAATGAACACTGAAGCTTTCTTT
17 | - | TRBJ2-5 | TRBD2 | TRBV4-1 | CASSQTLGLAGGETQYF | TGCGCCAGCAGCCAGACACTAGGACTAGCGGGAGGAGAGACCCAGTACTTC
18 | - | TRBJ2-3 | TRBD2 | TRBV5-1 | CASSLAVGSSGRLDTQYF | TGCGCCAGCAGCTTGGCCGTAGGGTCTAGCGGGAGATTAGATACGCAGTATTTT
15 | - | TRBJ2-7 | TRBD1 | TRBV2 | CASSEGQGARNEQYF | TGTGCCAGCAGTGAGGGACAGGGGGCGCGAAACGAGCAGTACTTC